The rows below give T cell receptor beta chains drawn from one sample of a study of shared clonotypes between healthy human individuals. TCRdb keeps only in-frame clones here, not all; method: immunoSEQ multiplex PCR. The data show some 2,100,000 clones, 85% to 95% seen once. The specimen was naive CD8+ T cells from PBMCs. The receptors shown here come from a man aged 18-30 years in good health. Some clones in this sample may be carry-over from other donors' samples. Each CDR3 is given with its conserved first and last residue. A D gene is named only where the DNA matches it firmly.

TRBV7-8	TRBJ1-4	NA	TGTGCCAGCAGCTTAGTTTTCAGCGATGCAACTAATGAAAAACTGTTTTTT	CASSLVFSDATNEKLFF
TRBV5-6	TRBJ1-2	NA	TGTGCCAGCAGCTTGGATCAGGGAAACTATGGCTACACCTTC	CASSLDQGNYGYTF
TRBV18	TRBJ2-5	TRBD1	TGTGCCAGCTCACCGCGGACAGGGGAGTTAGAGACCCAGTACTTC	CASSPRTGELETQYF
TRBV19	TRBJ1-1	NA	TGTGCCAGCCGGAGATCGGGGGGCCCCACTGAAGCTTTCTTT	CASRRSGGPTEAFF
TRBV7-9	TRBJ2-2	NA	TGTGCCAGCAGCCCCCTGACAGGCTCCGGGGAGCTGTTTTTT	CASSPLTGSGELFF
TRBV11-2	TRBJ2-2	TRBD2	TGTGCCAGCACCGGACTAGCGACCGGGGAGCTGTTTTTT	CASTGLATGELFF
TRBV5-1	TRBJ2-7	NA	TGCGCCAGCCGGGACTCGAGCTCCTACGAGCAGTACTTC	CASRDSSSYEQYF
TRBV28	TRBJ2-7	TRBD1	TGTGCCAGCAGTTTCCCACTCCGGGACAGGGGGCGTGAGGAGCAGTACTTC	CASSFPLRDRGREEQYF
TRBV10-1	TRBJ2-3	TRBD2	TGCGCCAGCAGTGTAAGCGGGAGGTTAGACACAGATACGCAGTATTTT	CASSVSGRLDTDTQYF
TRBV5-6	TRBJ2-7	NA	TGTGCCAGCAGCTTTCTGAGGGAACACTACGAGCAGTACTTC	CASSFLREHYEQYF
TRBV7-3	TRBJ2-3	NA	TGTGCCAGCAGCCCCGCGGGGCAGGACCGGGATACGCAGTATTTT	CASSPAGQDRDTQYF
TRBV27	TRBJ2-1	TRBD2	TGTGCCAGCAGTTCCCTCGTTCGGGGACTAAATCCCGAGCAGTTCTTC	CASSSLVRGLNPEQFF
TRBV28	TRBJ1-1	NA	TGTGCCAGCAGTTTAACCGCGGCCGACCCGGCCACTGAAGCTTTCTTT	CASSLTAADPATEAFF
TRBV28	TRBJ2-7	NA	TGTGCCAGCAGTTCGGAGGAAAAAAAGTGGGACGAGCAGTACTTC	CASSSEEKKWDEQYF
TRBV6-4	TRBJ2-1	NA	TGTGCCAGCAGTGACTCGTTAGGAGGGGATGAGCAGTTCTTC	CASSDSLGGDEQFF
TRBV12-5	TRBJ2-1	NA	TGTGCTAGTGGTTTGTCCACCGTGAATGAGCAGTTCTTC	CASGLSTVNEQFF